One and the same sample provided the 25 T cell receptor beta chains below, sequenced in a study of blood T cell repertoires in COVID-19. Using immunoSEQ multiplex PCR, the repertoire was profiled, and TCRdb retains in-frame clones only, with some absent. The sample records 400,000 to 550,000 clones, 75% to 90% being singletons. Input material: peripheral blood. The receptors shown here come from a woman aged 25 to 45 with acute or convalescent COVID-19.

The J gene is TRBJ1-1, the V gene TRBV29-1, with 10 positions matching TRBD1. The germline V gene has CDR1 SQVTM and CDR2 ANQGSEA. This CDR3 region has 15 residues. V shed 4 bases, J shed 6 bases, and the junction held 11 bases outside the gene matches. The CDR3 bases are TGCAGCGTTGTTCCCCTGGGGGACAGGGGCTCTGAAGCTTTCTTT. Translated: CSVVPLGDRGSEAFF.

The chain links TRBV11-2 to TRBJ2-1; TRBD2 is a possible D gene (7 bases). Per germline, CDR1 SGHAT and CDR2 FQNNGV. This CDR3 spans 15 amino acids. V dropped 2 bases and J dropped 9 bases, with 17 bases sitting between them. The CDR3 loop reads CASSLKGGVTIEQFF. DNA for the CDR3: TGTGCCAGCAGCTTAAAAGGGGGGGTTACAATTGAGCAGTTCTTC.

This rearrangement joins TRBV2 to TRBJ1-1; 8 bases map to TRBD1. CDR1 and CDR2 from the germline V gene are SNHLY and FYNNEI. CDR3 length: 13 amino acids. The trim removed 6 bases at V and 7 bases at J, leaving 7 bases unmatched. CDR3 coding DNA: TGTGCCAGCAGAGCAGGGGGCGGCGGTGAAGCTTTCTTT. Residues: CASRAGGGGEAFF.

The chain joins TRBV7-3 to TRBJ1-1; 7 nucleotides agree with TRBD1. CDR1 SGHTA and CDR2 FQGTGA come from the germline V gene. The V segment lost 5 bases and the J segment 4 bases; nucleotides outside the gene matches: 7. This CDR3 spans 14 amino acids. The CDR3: CASSPTGSGTEAFF. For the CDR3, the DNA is TGTGCCAGCAGCCCGACAGGGTCGGGCACTGAAGCTTTCTTT. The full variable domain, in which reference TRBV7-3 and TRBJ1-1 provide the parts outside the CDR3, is GAGVSQTPSNKVTEKGKYVELRCDPISGHTALYWYRQSLGQGPEFLIYFQGTGAADDSGLPNDRFFAVRPEGSVSTLKIQRTERGDSAVYLCASSPTGSGTEAFFGQGTRLTVV.

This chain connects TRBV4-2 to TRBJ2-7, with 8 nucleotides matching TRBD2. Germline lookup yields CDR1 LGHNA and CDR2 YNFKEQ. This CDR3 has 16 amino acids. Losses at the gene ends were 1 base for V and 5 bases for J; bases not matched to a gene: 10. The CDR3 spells CASSQVGAGAPHEQYF. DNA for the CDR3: TGTGCCAGCAGCCAAGTGGGAGCGGGGGCCCCCCACGAGCAGTACTTC.

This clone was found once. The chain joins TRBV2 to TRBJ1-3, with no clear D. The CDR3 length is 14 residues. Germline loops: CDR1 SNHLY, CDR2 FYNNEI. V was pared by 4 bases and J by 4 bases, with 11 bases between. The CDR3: CASSASRVGNTIYF. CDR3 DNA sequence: TGTGCCAGCAGTGCTTCTCGGGTGGGAAACACCATATATTTT. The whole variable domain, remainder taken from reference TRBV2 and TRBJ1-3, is EPEVTQTPSHQVTQMGQEVILRCVPISNHLYFYWYRQILGQKVEFLVSFYNNEISEKSEIFDDQFSVERPDGSNFTLKIRSTKLEDSAMYFCASSASRVGNTIYFGEGSWLTVV.

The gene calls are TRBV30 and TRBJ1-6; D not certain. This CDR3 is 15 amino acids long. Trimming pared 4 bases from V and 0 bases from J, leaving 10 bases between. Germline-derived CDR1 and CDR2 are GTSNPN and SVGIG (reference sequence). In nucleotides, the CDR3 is TGTGCCTGGAATCCTAGGAGCTCCTATAATTCACCCCTCCACTTT. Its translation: CAWNPRSSYNSPLHF.

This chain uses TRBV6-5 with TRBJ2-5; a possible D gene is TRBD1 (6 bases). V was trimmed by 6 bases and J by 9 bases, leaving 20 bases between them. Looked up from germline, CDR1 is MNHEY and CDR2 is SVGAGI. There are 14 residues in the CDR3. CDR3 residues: CASSQLTGIGAQYF. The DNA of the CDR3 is TGTGCCAGCAGCCAACTCACAGGGATTGGGGCCCAGTACTTC.

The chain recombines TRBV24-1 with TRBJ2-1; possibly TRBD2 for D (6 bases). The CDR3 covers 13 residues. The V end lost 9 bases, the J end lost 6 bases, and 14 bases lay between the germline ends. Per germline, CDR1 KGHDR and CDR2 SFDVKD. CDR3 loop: CATGGSPGNEQFF. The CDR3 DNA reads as TGTGCCACCGGAGGGAGTCCGGGCAATGAGCAGTTCTTC.

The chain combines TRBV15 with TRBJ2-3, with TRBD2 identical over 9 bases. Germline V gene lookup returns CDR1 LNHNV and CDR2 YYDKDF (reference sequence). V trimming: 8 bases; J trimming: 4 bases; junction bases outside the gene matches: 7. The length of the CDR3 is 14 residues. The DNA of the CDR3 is TGTGCCACCCGGAGCGGGGGGAGGGCAGATACGCAGTATTTT. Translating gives CATRSGGRADTQYF.

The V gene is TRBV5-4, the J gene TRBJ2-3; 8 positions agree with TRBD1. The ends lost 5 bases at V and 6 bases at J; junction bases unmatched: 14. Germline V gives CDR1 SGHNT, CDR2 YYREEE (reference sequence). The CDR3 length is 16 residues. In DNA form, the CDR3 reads TGTGCCAGCAGGTCAGGGGGCGGAGGATTCACTGATACGCAGTATTTT. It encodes CASRSGGGGFTDTQYF.

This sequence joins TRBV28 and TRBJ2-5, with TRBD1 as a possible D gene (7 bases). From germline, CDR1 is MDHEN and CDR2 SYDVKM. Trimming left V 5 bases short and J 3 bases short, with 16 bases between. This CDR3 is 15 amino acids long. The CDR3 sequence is CASSILGGGEETQYF. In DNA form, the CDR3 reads TGTGCCAGCAGTATTCTAGGGGGCGGGGAAGAGACCCAGTACTTC.

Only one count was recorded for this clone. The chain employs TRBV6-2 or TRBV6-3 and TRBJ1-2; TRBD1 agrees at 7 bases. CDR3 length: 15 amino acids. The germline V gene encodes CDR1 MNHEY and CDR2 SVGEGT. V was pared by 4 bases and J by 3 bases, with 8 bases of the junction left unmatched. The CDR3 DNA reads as TGTGCCAGCAGTTCCCGACAGGGTATCGACTATGGCTACACCTTC. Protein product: CASSSRQGIDYGYTF.

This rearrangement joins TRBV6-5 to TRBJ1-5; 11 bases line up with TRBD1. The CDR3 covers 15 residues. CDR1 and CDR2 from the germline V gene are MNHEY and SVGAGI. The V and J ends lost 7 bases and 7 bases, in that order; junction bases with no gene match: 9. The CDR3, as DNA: TGTGCCAGCATGATTGGGACAGGGGGTGGCCAGCCCCAGCATTTT. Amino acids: CASMIGTGGGQPQHF.

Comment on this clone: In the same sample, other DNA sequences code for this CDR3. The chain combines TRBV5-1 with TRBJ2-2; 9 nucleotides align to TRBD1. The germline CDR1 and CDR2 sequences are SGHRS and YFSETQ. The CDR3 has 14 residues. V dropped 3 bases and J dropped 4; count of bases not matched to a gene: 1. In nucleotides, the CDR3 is TGCGCCAGCAGCTCGGGACAGGGCACCGGGGAGCTGTTTTTT. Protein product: CASSSGQGTGELFF.

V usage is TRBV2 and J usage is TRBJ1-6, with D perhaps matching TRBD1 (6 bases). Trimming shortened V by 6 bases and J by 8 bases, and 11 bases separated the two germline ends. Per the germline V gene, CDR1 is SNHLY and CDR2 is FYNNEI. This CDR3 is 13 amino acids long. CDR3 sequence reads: CASRDTGHSPLHF. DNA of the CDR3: TGTGCCAGCAGGGATACAGGGCATTCACCCCTCCACTTT.

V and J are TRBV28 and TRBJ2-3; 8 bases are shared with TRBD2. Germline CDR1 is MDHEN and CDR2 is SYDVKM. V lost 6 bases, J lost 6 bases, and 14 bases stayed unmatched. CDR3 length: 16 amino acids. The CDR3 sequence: CASRNSRGGSTDTQYF. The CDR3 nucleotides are TGTGCCAGCAGAAATTCTCGGGGGGGCAGTACGGATACGCAGTATTTT.

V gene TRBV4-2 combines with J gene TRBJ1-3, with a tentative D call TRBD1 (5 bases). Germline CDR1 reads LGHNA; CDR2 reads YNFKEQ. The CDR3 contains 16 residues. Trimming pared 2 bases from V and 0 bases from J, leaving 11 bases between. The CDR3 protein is CASSQITGFSGNTIYF. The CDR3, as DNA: TGTGCCAGCAGCCAAATCACAGGATTCTCTGGAAACACCATATATTTT.

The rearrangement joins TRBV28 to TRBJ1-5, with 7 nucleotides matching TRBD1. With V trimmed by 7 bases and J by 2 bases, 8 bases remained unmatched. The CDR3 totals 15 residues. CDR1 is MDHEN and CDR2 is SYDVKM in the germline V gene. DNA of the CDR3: TGTGCCAGCATTGGCGACAGGGTGGGCAATCAGCCCCAGCATTTT. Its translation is CASIGDRVGNQPQHF.

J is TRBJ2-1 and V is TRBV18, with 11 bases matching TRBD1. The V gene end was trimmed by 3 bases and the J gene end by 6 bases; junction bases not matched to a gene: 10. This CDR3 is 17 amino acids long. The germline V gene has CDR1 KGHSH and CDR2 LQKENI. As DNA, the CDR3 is TGTGCCAGCTCACCGGTGAGAGGACAGGGGGCGAGCAATGAGCAGTTCTTC. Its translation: CASSPVRGQGASNEQFF.

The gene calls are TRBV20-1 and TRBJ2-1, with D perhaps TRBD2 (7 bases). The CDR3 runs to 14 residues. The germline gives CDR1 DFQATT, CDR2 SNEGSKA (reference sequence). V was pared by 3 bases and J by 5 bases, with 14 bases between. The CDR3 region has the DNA TGCAGTGCTAGTCTCGGGGGGCCCCACAATGAGCAGTTCTTC. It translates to CSASLGGPHNEQFF.

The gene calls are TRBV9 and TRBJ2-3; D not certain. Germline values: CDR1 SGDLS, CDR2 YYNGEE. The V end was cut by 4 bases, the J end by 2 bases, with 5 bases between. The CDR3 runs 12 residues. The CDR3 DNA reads TGTGCCAGCAGCCTAAACACAGATACGCAGTATTTT. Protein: CASSLNTDTQYF.

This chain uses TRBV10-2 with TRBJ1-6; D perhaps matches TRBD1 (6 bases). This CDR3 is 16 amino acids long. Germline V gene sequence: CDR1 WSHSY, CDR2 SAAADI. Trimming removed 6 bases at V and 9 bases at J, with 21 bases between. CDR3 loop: CASRTTQGFLASPLHF. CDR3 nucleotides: TGCGCCAGCAGGACAACACAGGGTTTTTTAGCTTCACCCCTCCACTTT.

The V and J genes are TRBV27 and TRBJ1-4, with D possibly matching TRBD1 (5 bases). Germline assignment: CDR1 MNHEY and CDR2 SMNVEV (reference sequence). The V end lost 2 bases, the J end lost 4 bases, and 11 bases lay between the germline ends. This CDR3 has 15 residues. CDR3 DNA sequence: TGTGCCAGCAGTTTAAAGACAGATAATAATGAAAAACTGTTTTTT. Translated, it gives CASSLKTDNNEKLFF. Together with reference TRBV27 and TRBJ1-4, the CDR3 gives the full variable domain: EAQVTQNPRYLITVTGKKLTVTCSQNMNHEYMSWYRQDPGLGLRQIYYSMNVEVTDKGDVPEGYKVSRKEKRNFPLILESPSPNQTSLYFCASSLKTDNNEKLFFGSGTQLSVL.

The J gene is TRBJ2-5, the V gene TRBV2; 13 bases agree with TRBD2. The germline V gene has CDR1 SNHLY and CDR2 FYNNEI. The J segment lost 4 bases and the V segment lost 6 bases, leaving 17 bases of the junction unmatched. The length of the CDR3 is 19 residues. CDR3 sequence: CASSKETAGLAGDAETQYF. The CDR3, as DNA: TGTGCCAGCAGCAAAGAAACGGCCGGACTAGCGGGGGATGCAGAGACCCAGTACTTC.